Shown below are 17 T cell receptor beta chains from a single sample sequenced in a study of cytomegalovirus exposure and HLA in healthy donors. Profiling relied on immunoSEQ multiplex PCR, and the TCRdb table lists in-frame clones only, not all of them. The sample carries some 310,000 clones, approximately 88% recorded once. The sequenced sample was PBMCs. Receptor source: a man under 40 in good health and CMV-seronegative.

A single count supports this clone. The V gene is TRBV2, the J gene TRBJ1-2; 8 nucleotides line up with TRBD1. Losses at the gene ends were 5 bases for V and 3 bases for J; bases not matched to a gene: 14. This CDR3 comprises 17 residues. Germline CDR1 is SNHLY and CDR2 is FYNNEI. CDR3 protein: CASSSLGQGPFDYGYTF. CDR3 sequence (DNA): TGTGCCAGCAGTTCCCTTGGACAGGGTCCTTTTGACTATGGCTACACCTTC.

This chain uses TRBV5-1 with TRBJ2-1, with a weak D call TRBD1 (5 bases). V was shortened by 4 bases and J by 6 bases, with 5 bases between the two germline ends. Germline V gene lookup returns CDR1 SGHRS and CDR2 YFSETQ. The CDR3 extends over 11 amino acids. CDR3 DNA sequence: TGCGCCAGCAGCGACAGCAATGAGCAGTTCTTC. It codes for CASSDSNEQFF. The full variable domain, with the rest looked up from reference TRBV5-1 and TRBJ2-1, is KAGVTQTPRYLIKTRGQQVTLSCSPISGHRSVSWYQQTPGQGLQFLFEYFSETQRNKGNFPGRFSGRQFSNSRSEMNVSTLELGDSALYLCASSDSNEQFFGPGTRLTVL.

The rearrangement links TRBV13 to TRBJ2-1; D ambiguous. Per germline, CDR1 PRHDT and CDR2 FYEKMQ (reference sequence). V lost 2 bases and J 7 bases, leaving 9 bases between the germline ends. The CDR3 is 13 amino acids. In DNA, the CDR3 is TGTGCCAGCAGCTTAAGAACAGCAAATGAGCAGTTCTTC. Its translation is CASSLRTANEQFF. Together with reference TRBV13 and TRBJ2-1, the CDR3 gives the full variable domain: AAGVIQSPRHLIKEKRETATLKCYPIPRHDTVYWYQQGPGQDPQFLISFYEKMQSDKGSIPDRFSAQQFSDYHSELNMSSLELGDSALYFCASSLRTANEQFFGPGTRLTVL.

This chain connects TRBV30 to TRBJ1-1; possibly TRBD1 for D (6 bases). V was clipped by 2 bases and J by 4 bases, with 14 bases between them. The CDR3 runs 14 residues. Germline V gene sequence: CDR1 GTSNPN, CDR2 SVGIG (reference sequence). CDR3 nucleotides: TGTGCCTGGAGTATTGGGGGGGCGTCCACTGAAGCTTTCTTT. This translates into CAWSIGGASTEAFF.

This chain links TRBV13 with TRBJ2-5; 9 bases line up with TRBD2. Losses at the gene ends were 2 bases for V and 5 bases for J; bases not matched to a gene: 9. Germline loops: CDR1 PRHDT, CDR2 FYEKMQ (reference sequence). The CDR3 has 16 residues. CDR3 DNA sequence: TGTGCCAGCAGCTTAAGCCTAGCGGGGCCTCTGGAGACCCAGTACTTC. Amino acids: CASSLSLAGPLETQYF.

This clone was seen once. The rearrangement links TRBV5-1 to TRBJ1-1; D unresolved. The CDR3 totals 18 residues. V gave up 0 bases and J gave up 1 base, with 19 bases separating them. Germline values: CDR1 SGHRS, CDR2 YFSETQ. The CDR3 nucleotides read TGCGCCAGCAGCTTGGCCGATAGGTTAGCTGCTCGGAACACTGAAGCTTTCTTT. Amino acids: CASSLADRLAARNTEAFF.

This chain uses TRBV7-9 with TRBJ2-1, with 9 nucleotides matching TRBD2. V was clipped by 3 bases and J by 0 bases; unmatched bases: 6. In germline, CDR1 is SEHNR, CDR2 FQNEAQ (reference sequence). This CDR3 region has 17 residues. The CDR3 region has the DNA TGTGCCAGCAGCTTCCGGGCTAGCGGGGCCTCCTACAATGAGCAGTTCTTC. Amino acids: CASSFRASGASYNEQFF.

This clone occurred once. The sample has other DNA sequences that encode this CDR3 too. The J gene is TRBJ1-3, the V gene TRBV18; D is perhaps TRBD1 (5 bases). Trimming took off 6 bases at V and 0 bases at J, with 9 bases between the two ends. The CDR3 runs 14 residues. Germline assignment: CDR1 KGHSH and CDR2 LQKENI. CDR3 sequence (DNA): TGTGCCAGCTCCCCCGGGGGCTCTGGAAACACCATATATTTT. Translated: CASSPGGSGNTIYF.

The DNA for the CDR3 is TGCGCCAGCAGCCAAGAAAGTAGGACAGGGATTGCCTCTGGGGCCAACGTCCTGACTTTC. It encodes CASSQESRTGIASGANVLTF. The chain employs TRBV4-3 and TRBJ2-6; 8 nucleotides line up with TRBD1. V was clipped by 0 bases and J by 0 bases; unmatched bases: 10. The germline V gene encodes CDR1 LGHNA and CDR2 YSLEER. This CDR3 is built from 20 residues.

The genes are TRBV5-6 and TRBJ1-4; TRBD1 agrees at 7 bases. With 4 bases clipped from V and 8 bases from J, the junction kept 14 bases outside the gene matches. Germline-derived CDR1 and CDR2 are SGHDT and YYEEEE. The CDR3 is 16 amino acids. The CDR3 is CASSIRTGWDGEKLFF. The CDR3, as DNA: TGTGCCAGCAGCATAAGGACAGGATGGGATGGGGAAAAACTGTTTTTT. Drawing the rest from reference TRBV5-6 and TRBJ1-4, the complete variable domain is DAGVTQSPTHLIKTRGQQVTLRCSPKSGHDTVSWYQQALGQGPQFIFQYYEEEERQRGNFPDRFSGHQFPNYSSELNVNALLLGDSALYLCASSIRTGWDGEKLFFGSGTQLSVL.

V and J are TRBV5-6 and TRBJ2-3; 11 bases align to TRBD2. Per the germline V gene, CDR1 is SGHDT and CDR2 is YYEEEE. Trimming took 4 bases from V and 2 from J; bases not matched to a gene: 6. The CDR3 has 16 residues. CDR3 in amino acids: CASSAMGLAVTDTQYF. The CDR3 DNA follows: TGTGCCAGCAGCGCGATGGGACTAGCGGTCACAGATACGCAGTATTTT.

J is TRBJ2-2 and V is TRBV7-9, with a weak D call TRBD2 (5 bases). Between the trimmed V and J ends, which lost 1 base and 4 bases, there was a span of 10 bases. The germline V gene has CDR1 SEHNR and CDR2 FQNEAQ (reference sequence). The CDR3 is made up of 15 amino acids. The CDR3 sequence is CASSLGRGITGELFF. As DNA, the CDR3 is TGTGCCAGCAGCTTAGGGAGAGGGATCACCGGGGAGCTGTTTTTT.

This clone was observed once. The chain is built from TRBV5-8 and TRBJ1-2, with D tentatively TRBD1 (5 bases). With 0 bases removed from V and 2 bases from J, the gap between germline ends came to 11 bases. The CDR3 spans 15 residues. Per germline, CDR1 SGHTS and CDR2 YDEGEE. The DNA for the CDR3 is TGTGCCAGCAGCTTGGACGGGGGACGAAACTATGGCTACACCTTC. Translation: CASSLDGGRNYGYTF.

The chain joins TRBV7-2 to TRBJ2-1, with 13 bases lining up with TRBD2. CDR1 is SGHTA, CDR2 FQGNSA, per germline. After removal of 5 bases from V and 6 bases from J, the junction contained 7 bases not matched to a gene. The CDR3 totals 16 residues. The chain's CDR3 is CASSPTSGGAFNEQFF. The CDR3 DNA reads TGTGCCAGCAGCCCCACTAGCGGGGGGGCCTTCAATGAGCAGTTCTTC. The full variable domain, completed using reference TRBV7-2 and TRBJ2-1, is GAGVSQSPSNKVTEKGKDVELRCDPISGHTALYWYRQSLGQGLEFLIYFQGNSAPDKSGLPSDRFSAERTGGSVSTLTIQRTQQEDSAVYLCASSPTSGGAFNEQFFGPGTRLTVL.

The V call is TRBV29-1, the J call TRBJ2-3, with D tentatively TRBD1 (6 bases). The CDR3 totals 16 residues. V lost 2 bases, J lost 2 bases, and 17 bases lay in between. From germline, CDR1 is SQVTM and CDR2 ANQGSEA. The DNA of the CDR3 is TGCAGCGTTGAACATTCCGGACAGAGGGTCACAGATACGCAGTATTTT. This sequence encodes CSVEHSGQRVTDTQYF.

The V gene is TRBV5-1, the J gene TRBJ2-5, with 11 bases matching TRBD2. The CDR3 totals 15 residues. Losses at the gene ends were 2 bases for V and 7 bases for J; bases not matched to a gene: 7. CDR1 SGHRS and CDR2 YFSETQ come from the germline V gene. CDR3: CASSFGSGGAMTQYF. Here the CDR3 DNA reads TGCGCCAGCAGCTTCGGTAGCGGGGGGGCCATGACCCAGTACTTC.

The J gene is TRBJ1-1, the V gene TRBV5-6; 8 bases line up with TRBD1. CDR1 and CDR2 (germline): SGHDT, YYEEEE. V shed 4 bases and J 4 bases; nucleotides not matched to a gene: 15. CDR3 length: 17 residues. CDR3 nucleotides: TGTGCCAGCAGCCGGGCTCCCAATCCAGGGGGCGGCACTGAAGCTTTCTTT. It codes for CASSRAPNPGGGTEAFF.